Below, 32 T cell receptor beta chains from the same sample are listed, as sequenced in a study of T cell responses to AZD1222 COVID-19 vaccine. Clones were sequenced by immunoSEQ multiplex PCR, and TCRdb holds only the in-frame ones, with some missing. Counted here are some 150,000 clones, around 88% occurring once; the ten biggest clones make up roughly 3.8%. The input for sequencing was peripheral blood, taken on day 0 of AZD1222 vaccination. The receptors stem from an adult in good health.

The genes are TRBV5-1 and TRBJ1-2, with D hard to call. This CDR3 region has 15 residues. Germline-derived CDR1 and CDR2 are SGHRS and YFSETQ. V was shortened by 0 bases and J by 7 bases, with 16 bases between the two germline ends. CDR3 region: CASSLAARATTGYTF. CDR3 bases: TGCGCCAGCAGCTTGGCCGCGAGGGCCACGACTGGCTACACCTTC. The whole variable domain, remainder taken from reference TRBV5-1 and TRBJ1-2, is KAGVTQTPRYLIKTRGQQVTLSCSPISGHRSVSWYQQTPGQGLQFLFEYFSETQRNKGNFPGRFSGRQFSNSRSEMNVSTLELGDSALYLCASSLAARATTGYTFGSGTRLTVV.

The rearrangement uses TRBV30 and TRBJ2-2; possible D gene TRBD1, 6 bases. Per the germline V gene, CDR1 is GTSNPN and CDR2 is SVGIG (reference sequence). The CDR3 length is 15 residues. The ends were cut back, 2 bases at V and 3 bases at J, with 13 bases in the middle. In DNA, the CDR3 is TGTGCCTGGAGTTCAGGGGCCGGGGACACCGGGGAGCTGTTTTTT. This gives the protein CAWSSGAGDTGELFF. Drawing the rest from reference TRBV30 and TRBJ2-2, the complete variable domain is SQTIHQWPATLVQPVGSPLSLECTVEGTSNPNLYWYRQAAGRGLQLLFYSVGIGQISSEVPQNLSASRPQDRQFILSSKKLLLSDSGFYLCAWSSGAGDTGELFFGEGSRLTVL.

This sequence joins TRBV10-2 and TRBJ1-2; D is undetermined. The germline V and J ends were trimmed by 4 bases and 2 bases, with 5 bases remaining between them. Looked up from germline, CDR1 is WSHSY and CDR2 is SAAADI. The CDR3 covers 12 residues. CDR3 DNA: TGCGCCAGCAGTGTACAAAACTATGGCTACACCTTC. Encoded protein: CASSVQNYGYTF.

This clone was seen a single time. The chain links TRBV7-9 to TRBJ2-7, with D uncertain. V was clipped by 4 bases and J by 2 bases, with 9 bases between them. CDR3 length: 13 amino acids. The germline V gene has CDR1 SEHNR and CDR2 FQNEAQ (reference sequence). CDR3 in amino acids: CASSSFGAYEQYF. The CDR3 nucleotides are TGTGCCAGCAGCTCATTTGGGGCCTACGAGCAGTACTTC.

J is TRBJ1-1 and V is TRBV7-2; no clear D. The germline CDR1 and CDR2 sequences are SGHTA and FQGNSA. The germline V and J ends were trimmed by 2 bases and 0 bases, with 16 bases remaining between them. The CDR3 extends over 17 amino acids. The CDR3 here is CASSLSYGGIMNTEAFF. The CDR3 bases are TGTGCCAGCAGCTTATCCTACGGAGGGATCATGAACACTGAAGCTTTCTTT.

The rearrangement links TRBV7-6 to TRBJ2-2, with D perhaps being TRBD1 or TRBD2 (6 bases each). V lost 1 base, J lost 4 bases, and 13 bases lay in between. The germline gives CDR1 SGHVS, CDR2 FNYEAQ. This CDR3 comprises 16 residues. For the CDR3, the DNA is TGTGCCAGCAGCTTAGTGGGGGGCATGGGCACCGGGGAGCTGTTTTTT. This sequence encodes CASSLVGGMGTGELFF.

V and J are TRBV11-1 and TRBJ2-3; TRBD2 aligns across 7 bases. This CDR3 contains 15 residues. Germline-derived CDR1 and CDR2 are SGHAT and FQDESV (reference sequence). V lost 3 bases to trimming and J lost 2 bases; unmatched junction nucleotides: 5. CDR3 sequence (DNA): TGTGCCAGCAGCTTGGGAGCGGGGCCCACAGATACGCAGTATTTT. Translated, it gives CASSLGAGPTDTQYF.

The chain uses TRBV15 and TRBJ1-6; 7 nucleotides align to TRBD1. V lost 1 base, J lost 5 bases, and 2 bases stayed unmatched. The length of the CDR3 is 15 residues. From germline, CDR1 is LNHNV and CDR2 YYDKDF (reference sequence). The CDR3 DNA reads as TGTGCCACCAGCAGAGGCACAGGGGATAATTCACCCCTCCACTTT. This sequence encodes CATSRGTGDNSPLHF.

The CDR3 here is CASSVALGRGEQYF. The CDR3 DNA sequence: TGTGCCAGCAGCGTAGCCCTCGGCAGAGGCGAGCAGTACTTC. This chain links TRBV9 with TRBJ2-7; no firm D call. V was trimmed by 0 bases and J by 6 bases, leaving 13 bases between them. The V gene's germline CDR1 is SGDLS and CDR2 YYNGEE. The CDR3 covers 14 residues. Full variable domain (missing parts from reference TRBV9 and TRBJ2-7): DSGVTQTPKHLITATGQRVTLRCSPRSGDLSVYWYQQSLDQGLQFLIQYYNGEERAKGNILERFSAQQFPDLHSELNLSSLELGDSALYFCASSVALGRGEQYFGPGTRLTVT.

The V call is TRBV4-1, the J call TRBJ2-7; TRBD1 agrees at 7 bases. This CDR3 contains 15 residues. V gave up 5 bases and J gave up 0 bases; unmatched junction bases: 7. Germline V gene sequence: CDR1 MGHRA, CDR2 YSYEKL. The CDR3 coding sequence is TGCGCCAGCAGCTACGGGACAGACCTCTCCTACGAGCAGTACTTC. Translated: CASSYGTDLSYEQYF.

The chain combines TRBV9 with TRBJ2-5, with D hard to call. With 1 base removed from V and 5 bases from J, the gap between germline ends came to 12 bases. This CDR3 has 14 amino acids. Germline V CDR1 and CDR2: SGDLS, YYNGEE. CDR3 DNA: TGTGCCAGCAGCGTATTTGGCGGTGGTGAGACCCAGTACTTC. It specifies CASSVFGGGETQYF.

This clone was observed a handful of times. This chain links TRBV7-2 with TRBJ2-4; 8 nucleotides match TRBD1. With V trimmed by 0 bases and J by 7 bases, 2 bases remained unmatched. Per germline, CDR1 SGHTA and CDR2 FQGNSA. CDR3 length: 14 amino acids. CDR3 coding DNA: TGTGCCAGCAGCTTAGCAGGGACAGGCAACATTCAGTACTTC. Translation: CASSLAGTGNIQYF.

The chain carries TRBV18 and TRBJ1-1; 9 nucleotides line up with TRBD1. In germline, CDR1 is KGHSH, CDR2 LQKENI. This CDR3 is built from 16 residues. Germline trimming cut 6 bases from V and 0 bases from J; bases unmatched to any gene: 8. The CDR3 sequence is CASSSGQGGMNTEAFF. The CDR3 nucleotides are TGTGCCAGCTCTTCGGGACAGGGCGGCATGAACACTGAAGCTTTCTTT. The entire variable domain, with the rest obtained from reference TRBV18 and TRBJ1-1, is as follows: NAGVMQNPRHLVRRRGQEARLRCSPMKGHSHVYWYRQLPEEGLKFMVYLQKENIIDESGMPKERFSAEFPKEGPSILRIQQVVRGDSAAYFCASSSGQGGMNTEAFFGQGTRLTVV.

The chain joins TRBV30 to TRBJ2-7; no clear D. CDR3 length: 13 amino acids. Germline V CDR1 and CDR2: GTSNPN, SVGIG (reference sequence). V lost 0 bases, J lost 4 bases, and 10 bases lay in between. The CDR3 sequence is CAWSVGYTYEQYF. CDR3 coding DNA: TGTGCCTGGAGTGTAGGGTATACGTACGAGCAGTACTTC.

V and J are TRBV12-3 or TRBV12-4 and TRBJ1-2; D call uncertain. The CDR3 has 11 amino acids. With 3 bases removed from V and 6 bases from J, the gap between germline ends came to 5 bases. CDR3 in DNA: TGTGCCAGCAGTTTGTATCATGGCTACACCTTC. Translation gives CASSLYHGYTF.

V is TRBV5-4 and J is TRBJ2-7; D is tentatively TRBD1 or TRBD2 (5 bases each). The CDR3 consists of 14 residues. Trimming stripped 4 bases from V and 2 bases from J, with 13 bases between. CDR1 is SGHNT and CDR2 is YYREEE in the germline V gene (reference sequence). The CDR3 spells CASSRGTRPYEQYF. The CDR3 nucleotides are TGTGCCAGCAGCAGAGGGACGAGGCCCTACGAGCAGTACTTC.

The rearrangement links TRBV9 to TRBJ2-5; 7 bases agree with TRBD1. Germline V lookup: CDR1 SGDLS, CDR2 YYNGEE. This CDR3 comprises 12 residues. The ends lost 3 bases at V and 13 bases at J; junction bases unmatched: 9. The CDR3 spells CASSGPPGQMYF. DNA of the CDR3: TGTGCCAGCAGCGGCCCTCCGGGACAGATGTACTTC.

The chain links TRBV2 to TRBJ1-5; D unclear. The V end was cut by 2 bases, the J end by 2 bases, with 7 bases between. Germline V gene data show CDR1 as SNHLY and CDR2 as FYNNEI. The CDR3 is 14 amino acids. DNA of the CDR3: TGTGCCAGCAGTGAAAACGAGGGCAATCAGCCCCAGCATTTT. It codes for CASSENEGNQPQHF.

The chain is built from TRBV27 and TRBJ1-4, with D maybe TRBD1 (5 bases). CDR1 is MNHEY, CDR2 SMNVEV, per germline (reference sequence). V was trimmed by 7 bases and J by 0 bases, leaving 18 bases between them. The CDR3 spans 17 residues. CDR3 loop: CASKPSGQGSTNEKLFF. In DNA, the CDR3 is TGTGCCAGCAAACCAAGTGGACAAGGTTCAACTAATGAAAAACTGTTTTTT.

The V gene is TRBV21-1, the J gene TRBJ1-3. TRBV21-1 is flagged as a pseudogene. The CDR3 contains 18 residues. The CDR3 sequence: CASSSRRSEYHSGNTIYF. In nucleotides, the CDR3 is TGTGCCAGCAGCTCCCGAAGGTCAGAATACCACTCTGGAAACACCATATATTTT.

The J gene is TRBJ1-3, the V gene TRBV6-1; a weak D match, TRBD1 (5 bases). With 2 bases removed from V and 1 base from J, the gap between germline ends came to 18 bases. CDR3 size: 18 residues. CDR1 and CDR2 from the germline V gene are MNHNS and SASEGT. CDR3 sequence: CASSEILGRERSGNTIYF. CDR3 nucleotide sequence: TGTGCCAGCAGTGAAATACTTGGCAGGGAGAGGTCTGGAAACACCATATATTTT.

This clone was seen just once. This chain connects TRBV19 to TRBJ1-5; D unresolved. CDR1 and CDR2 from the germline V gene are LNHDA and SQIVND (reference sequence). V was shortened by 5 bases and J by 9 bases, with 11 bases between the two germline ends. CDR3 length: 12 residues. This CDR3 is CASSGRLGPQHF. For the CDR3, the DNA is TGTGCCAGTAGTGGCCGACTTGGGCCCCAGCATTTT.

The chain links TRBV7-9 to TRBJ1-1; 7 positions agree with TRBD1. Germline CDR1 reads SEHNR; CDR2 reads FQNEAQ (reference sequence). V was pared by 4 bases and J by 0 bases, with 8 bases of the junction left unmatched. CDR3 size: 16 residues. The CDR3 sequence is CASSSGTDYMNTEAFF. The CDR3 DNA reads as TGTGCCAGCAGCTCTGGGACAGATTATATGAACACTGAAGCTTTCTTT.

This chain joins TRBV11-2 and TRBJ1-3; D uncertain. Germline V gene lookup returns CDR1 SGHAT and CDR2 FQNNGV. Trimming cost V 3 bases and J 3 bases, with 6 bases left between them. The CDR3 is 13 residues long. The DNA of the CDR3 is TGTGCCAGCAGCTTTAGAGGTGGAAACACCATATATTTT. This gives the protein CASSFRGGNTIYF.

V is TRBV5-5 and J is TRBJ1-4; D unclear. The CDR3 is 15 residues long. Germline loops: CDR1 SGHKS, CDR2 YYEKEE (reference sequence). Trimming shortened V by 4 bases and J by 0 bases, and 10 bases separated the two germline ends. The CDR3 coding sequence is TGTGCCAGCAGCGCGGAGGCGGCAACTAATGAAAAACTGTTTTTT. Translation: CASSAEAATNEKLFF.

The rearrangement joins TRBV2 to TRBJ1-1; the match to TRBD1 covers 10 bases. The germline V gene has CDR1 SNHLY and CDR2 FYNNEI. The CDR3 is 17 residues long. V dropped 0 bases and J dropped 10; count of bases not matched to a gene: 14. The CDR3 coding sequence is TGTGCCAGCAGTGAAGCGACAGGGGGCTCGAGGGGCCTTCGAGCTTTCTTT. Encoded protein: CASSEATGGSRGLRAFF. Filled out from reference TRBV2 and TRBJ1-1, the complete variable domain reads EPEVTQTPSHQVTQMGQEVILRCVPISNHLYFYWYRQILGQKVEFLVSFYNNEISEKSEIFDDQFSVERPDGSNFTLKIRSTKLEDSAMYFCASSEATGGSRGLRAFFGQGTRLTVV.

The chain has TRBV9 and TRBJ1-6, with TRBD1 identical over 8 bases. This CDR3 is 14 amino acids long. CDR1 and CDR2 from the germline V gene are SGDLS and YYNGEE. V shed 2 bases and J 6 bases; nucleotides not matched to a gene: 1. The CDR3 sequence: CASSVGQGNSPLHF. In DNA form, the CDR3 reads TGTGCCAGCAGCGTCGGACAGGGTAATTCACCCCTCCACTTT.

This CDR3 reads CASSLDFGGQGTYNEQFF. The DNA of the CDR3 is TGTGCCAGCAGCTTGGATTTCGGGGGACAGGGGACCTACAATGAGCAGTTCTTC. V usage is TRBV5-4 and J usage is TRBJ2-1; 10 bases map to TRBD1. V lost 0 bases and J lost 2; bases outside the gene matches: 8. CDR1 and CDR2 (germline): SGHNT, YYREEE (reference sequence). The CDR3 runs to 18 residues.

The J gene is TRBJ1-2, the V gene TRBV6-1, with D uncertain. Trimming stripped 6 bases from V and 1 base from J, with 9 bases between. The V gene's germline CDR1 is MNHNS and CDR2 SASEGT. This CDR3 contains 13 residues. The CDR3 loop reads CASSLDVNYGYTF. DNA for the CDR3: TGTGCCAGCAGCCTCGATGTTAACTATGGCTACACCTTC.

The chain recombines TRBV29-1 with TRBJ2-1; D remains ambiguous. This CDR3 is built from 10 residues. V was trimmed by 2 bases and J by 8 bases, leaving 4 bases between them. Germline CDR1 is SQVTM and CDR2 is ANQGSEA. CDR3 DNA sequence: TGCAGCGTTGAACCAGATGAGCAGTTCTTC. This encodes CSVEPDEQFF.

This chain links TRBV27 with TRBJ2-7; D may be TRBD1 or TRBD2 (5 bases each). V was shortened by 0 bases and J by 4 bases, with 19 bases between the two germline ends. Germline V gene lookup returns CDR1 MNHEY and CDR2 SMNVEV (reference sequence). The CDR3 sequence is 17 residues long. The CDR3 spells CASSLSPVGVTLYEQYF. CDR3 coding DNA: TGTGCCAGCAGTTTATCCCCGGTGGGGGTAACCCTTTACGAGCAGTACTTC.

The rearrangement links TRBV28 to TRBJ2-7, with 11 bases lining up with TRBD2. The V and J ends lost 6 bases and 5 bases, in that order; junction bases with no gene match: 9. The CDR3 spans 15 residues. The germline V gene encodes CDR1 MDHEN and CDR2 SYDVKM. Written as DNA, the CDR3 is TGTGCCAGCAGCTGGGTAGCGGGAGGGCCCCACGAGCAGTACTTC. The encoded protein is CASSWVAGGPHEQYF.